Listed here is a single TCR beta chain. These data are taken from a study of blood T cell repertoires in COVID-19. The assay was immunoSEQ multiplex PCR, and TCRdb's table has in-frame clones only and misses some. The sample consists of around 99,000 clones, around 82% of them appearing once. J gave up 2 bases and V 2 bases, and 3 bases lay outside the gene matches. CDR3 length: 15 residues. CDR1 and CDR2 from the germline V gene are MNHEY and SMNVEV (reference sequence). The sequence derives from a woman in her 50s with acute or convalescent COVID-19. The sample comprised peripheral blood. The chain employs TRBV27 and TRBJ1-5, with TRBD1 matching over 7 bases. DNA for the CDR3: TGTGCCAGCAGTTTAAACAGGGGAGGCAATCAGCCCCAGCATTTT. This translates into CASSLNRGGNQPQHF.